Below, 14 T cell receptor beta chains from the same sample are listed, as sequenced in a study of T cell clones after liver transplantation. Using immunoSEQ multiplex PCR, the repertoire was profiled, and TCRdb retains in-frame clones only, with some absent. Seen here are 40,000 to 55,000 clones, more than 70% observed once, and the top ten hold roughly 2.5%. Sequenced here: CD4+ T cells from blood, sampled 24 months after liver transplant. The source is a human patient who received a liver transplant. Some T cells here may be from the graft donor.

The chain carries TRBV25-1 and TRBJ2-7, with a tentative D call TRBD1 (6 bases). Per the germline V gene, CDR1 is MGHDK and CDR2 is SYGVNS. The CDR3 loop spans 14 amino acids. V lost 5 bases and J 1 base, leaving 12 bases between the germline ends. CDR3 sequence reads: CASSLQGTSYEQYF. CDR3 in DNA: TGTGCCAGCAGTCTACAGGGTACATCCTACGAGCAGTACTTC.

The chain joins TRBV19 to TRBJ1-3; D not certain. The germline CDR1 and CDR2 sequences are LNHDA and SQIVND (reference sequence). The length of the CDR3 is 15 residues. The V end was cut by 3 bases, the J end by 8 bases, with 17 bases between. CDR3 amino acids: CASSMAAAWEHTIYF. CDR3 DNA sequence: TGTGCCAGTAGTATGGCCGCGGCTTGGGAGCACACCATATATTTT. Drawing the rest from reference TRBV19 and TRBJ1-3, the complete variable domain is DGGITQSPKYLFRKEGQNVTLSCEQNLNHDAMYWYRQDPGQGLRLIYYSQIVNDFQKGDIAEGYSVSREKKESFPLTVTSAQKNPTAFYLCASSMAAAWEHTIYFGEGSWLTVV.

The chain uses TRBV5-1 and TRBJ2-1; TRBD2 matches 12 bases. The trim removed 0 bases at V and 6 bases at J, leaving 4 bases unmatched. This CDR3 comprises 16 residues. Germline assignment: CDR1 SGHRS and CDR2 YFSETQ. The CDR3 loop is CASSLGGLAGPNEQFF. The CDR3 region has the DNA TGCGCCAGCAGCTTGGGCGGACTAGCGGGGCCCAATGAGCAGTTCTTC.

The rearrangement links TRBV7-3 to TRBJ2-6; D assignment may be TRBD1 or TRBD2 (5 bases each). V was pared by 0 bases and J by 0 bases, with 9 bases between. Looked up from germline, CDR1 is SGHTA and CDR2 is FQGTGA. CDR3 size: 17 residues. The CDR3 sequence: CASSLTFGGSGANVLTF. In DNA, the CDR3 is TGTGCCAGCAGCTTAACGTTTGGGGGCTCTGGGGCCAACGTCCTGACTTTC.

In regard to this clone: Germline and junction disagree at one end, which may indicate a read error. The V and J genes are TRBV28 and TRBJ1-2; TRBD1 might be the D (5 bases). The length of the CDR3 is 12 residues. The germline CDR1 and CDR2 sequences are MDHEN and SYDVKM. The CDR3 nucleotides are TGTGCCAGCAGTTTTTCAGGGACCCTCAACTCCTTC. Translating gives CASSFSGTLNSF.

V is TRBV19 and J is TRBJ2-7; TRBD1 aligns across 7 bases. In germline, CDR1 is LNHDA, CDR2 SQIVND (reference sequence). Unmatched junction bases numbered 8, after V lost 4 bases and J lost 5 bases. The CDR3 sequence is 14 residues long. The CDR3 nucleotides read TGTGCCAGTAGTACACGACAGGGTTTGCACGAGCAGTACTTC. Translated, it gives CASSTRQGLHEQYF.

The V and J genes are TRBV28 and TRBJ1-5, with TRBD1 matching 7 bases. Germline assignment: CDR1 MDHEN and CDR2 SYDVKM. The V and J ends lost 4 bases and 3 bases, in that order; junction bases with no gene match: 6. CDR3 length: 15 residues. DNA for the CDR3: TGTGCCAGCAGTTCGGGGGGACAGTCCAATCAGCCCCAGCATTTT. This gives the protein CASSSGGQSNQPQHF. Variable domain in full (rest from reference TRBV28 and TRBJ1-5): DVKVTQSSRYLVKRTGEKVFLECVQDMDHENMFWYRQDPGLGLRLIYFSYDVKMKEKGDIPEGYSVSREKKERFSLILESASTNQTSMYLCASSSGGQSNQPQHFGDGTRLSIL.

The rearrangement joins TRBV7-9 to TRBJ2-7; possibly TRBD1 for D (5 bases). The V end was cut by 3 bases, the J end by 3 bases, with 9 bases between. The CDR3 is 13 amino acids. Germline assignment: CDR1 SEHNR and CDR2 FQNEAQ (reference sequence). This CDR3 is CASSFETVYEQYF. The CDR3 coding sequence is TGTGCCAGCAGCTTTGAGACAGTCTACGAGCAGTACTTC.

This chain uses TRBV4-2 with TRBJ2-3; 10 nucleotides agree with TRBD2. Germline CDR1 and CDR2: LGHNA and YNFKEQ. After removal of 1 base from V and 0 bases from J, the junction contained 10 bases not matched to a gene. The length of the CDR3 is 19 residues. The CDR3 reads CASSQASAGGPLSTDTQYF. CDR3 coding DNA: TGTGCCAGCAGCCAAGCATCAGCGGGAGGGCCGTTGAGCACAGATACGCAGTATTTT.

V usage is TRBV6-1 and J usage is TRBJ1-1; 7 nucleotides align to TRBD1. The CDR3 has 13 amino acids. Germline V gene lookup returns CDR1 MNHNS and CDR2 SASEGT. V gave up 2 bases and J gave up 4 bases; unmatched junction bases: 1. The CDR3 sequence: CASSERGPTEAFF. CDR3 nucleotides: TGTGCCAGCAGTGAAAGGGGGCCCACTGAAGCTTTCTTT.

The chain joins TRBV6-6 to TRBJ1-5; TRBD1 is a possible D gene (6 bases). The CDR3 runs 16 residues. Trimming left V 7 bases short and J 0 bases short, with 16 bases between. CDR1 MNHNY and CDR2 SVGAGI come from the germline V gene (reference sequence). In DNA, the CDR3 is TGTGCCAGCAACGAACCGAGGGGGGGTAGCAATCAGCCCCAGCATTTT. Protein product: CASNEPRGGSNQPQHF.

The chain couples TRBV7-2 to TRBJ1-6; D perhaps matches TRBD1 (5 bases). The germline V gene encodes CDR1 SGHTA and CDR2 FQGNSA. Trimming pared 1 base from V and 10 bases from J, leaving 11 bases between. CDR3 length: 14 residues. CDR3 sequence reads: CASSLEEGESPLHF. Written as DNA, the CDR3 is TGTGCCAGCAGCTTAGAAGAAGGGGAGTCACCCCTCCACTTT.

The chain is built from TRBV6-1 and TRBJ2-1; D gene unclear. The CDR3 extends over 11 amino acids. V lost 7 bases and J 5 bases, leaving 6 bases between the germline ends. Looked up from germline, CDR1 is MNHNS and CDR2 is SASEGT. The CDR3 nucleotides are TGTGCCAGCAACTGGGACAATGAGCAGTTCTTC. This codes for CASNWDNEQFF.

This chain links TRBV10-3 with TRBJ2-7; no definite D call. CDR3 length equals 16 residues. Germline V gene lookup returns CDR1 ENHRY and CDR2 SYGVKD. The V gene lost 3 bases and the J gene lost 0 bases, with 15 bases spanning the gap. The CDR3 DNA reads TGTGCCATCAGTGATCCCGGTGGACCAAGCTCCTACGAGCAGTACTTC. Translating gives CAISDPGGPSSYEQYF.